A selection of T cell receptor beta chains follows, all from one sample in a study of prognosis after radiotherapy for stage I lung cancer. TCRdb re-called the multiplex PCR reads with MiXCR, one entry per CDR3 protein. The sample holds 31,000 or so distinct CDR3 sequences, approximately 39% seen once. Sequenced here: PBMCs, sampled before or after stereotactic body radiation therapy (not recorded which). The receptors derive from a donor aged 50 or older with non-small cell lung cancer. Each CDR3 is given with its conserved first and last residue. The D gene is left open where the match is weak. Size is stated for part of the rows, as once, few or many counts, or as a class when the clone is expanded.

-	TRBV25-1	TRBJ1-5	many	CASSELGNNQPQHF	TGTGCCAGCAGTGAATTGGGAAACAATCAGCCCCAGCATTTT
-	TRBV5-1	TRBJ2-2	many	CASSLSFEAGELFF	TGCGCCAGCAGCTTAAGTTTTGAGGCCGGGGAGCTGTTTTTT
TRBD2	TRBV5-1	TRBJ2-2	many	CASRQNSGVGTGELFF	TGCGCCAGCAGACAAAATAGCGGGGTCGGGACCGGGGAGCTGTTTTTT
TRBD2	TRBV2	TRBJ2-1	-	CASTKREGHNEQFF	TGTGCCAGCACCAAGCGGGAGGGACACAATGAGCAGTTCTTC
-	TRBV20-1	TRBJ2-1	many	CSASGGGLSSYNEQFF	TGCAGTGCTAGTGGAGGAGGACTGAGCTCCTACAATGAGCAGTTCTTC
-	TRBV6-5	TRBJ2-1	many	CASSYPGTLEQFF	TGTGCCAGCAGTTACCCAGGAACGCTTGAGCAGTTCTTC
-	TRBV19	TRBJ2-2	-	CSTYLTGSNTGELFF	TGTTCCACCTATTTGACAGGCTCGAACACCGGGGAGCTGTTTTTT
TRBD1	TRBV12-3/TRBV12-4	TRBJ2-1	many	CASTEVTGPAEQFF	TGTGCCAGCACCGAGGTGACAGGGCCGGCTGAGCAGTTCTTC
TRBD2	TRBV6-2/TRBV6-3	TRBJ2-3	-	CASSYSGGRVSYTQYF	TGTGCCAGCAGTTACTCCGGCGGGAGGGTTTCATATACGCAGTATTTT
-	TRBV27	TRBJ2-6	-	CASKDPSSGANVLTF	TGTGCCAGCAAAGACCCTTCTTCTGGGGCCAACGTCCTGACTTTC
-	TRBV4-2	TRBJ1-2	many	CASSPRKGMDGYTF	TGTGCCAGCAGCCCAAGGAAGGGAATGGATGGCTACACCTTC
-	TRBV20-1	TRBJ2-1	-	CSARGAGRTVITNEQFF	TGCAGTGCTAGGGGGGCCGGTCGGACAGTGATAACGAATGAGCAGTTCTTC
-	TRBV6-1	TRBJ1-1	-	CASSEEGLSLNTEAFF	TGTGCCAGCAGTGAAGAGGGGTTGAGCTTGAACACTGAAGCTTTCTTT